Presented here are 14 T cell receptor beta chains from one specimen sequenced in a study of identical twins. From the 5' RACE reads, TCRdb called clonotypes with MiXCR, one entry per CDR3 protein. The table shows under 300,000 distinct CDR3 sequences, with about 14% occurring only once. The material sequenced was memory (CD45RO+) T cells sorted from blood. These receptors were obtained from a woman between 18 and 29 years old in good health.

This clonotype was counted at least ten times. This chain joins TRBV20-1 and TRBJ1-2; D remains unclear. The CDR3 covers 10 residues. Germline V CDR1 and CDR2: DFQATT, SNEGSKA (reference sequence). The DNA for the CDR3 is TGCACTCCAAATTCGAGGACCCGTACCTTC. Protein product: CTPNSRTRTF.

The J gene is TRBJ2-5, the V gene TRBV7-3; TRBD2 is a possible D gene (5 bases). V lost 2 bases to trimming and J lost 2 bases, with 12 bases between them. CDR3 length: 15 amino acids. Germline loops: CDR1 SGHTA, CDR2 FQGTGA. The CDR3 DNA is TGTGCCAGCAGCTTAGGAGCGGACGCTCAAGAGACCCAGTACTTC. Residues: CASSLGADAQETQYF.

The chain links TRBV9 to TRBJ2-3, with 14 bases lining up with TRBD2. V shed 1 base and J 7 bases; nucleotides not matched to a gene: 5. Germline V gives CDR1 SGDLS, CDR2 YYNGEE. The CDR3 runs to 16 residues. The CDR3 region has the DNA TGTGCCAGCAGCGTATCCGGGACTAGCGGGAGTCATACGCAGTATTTT. The encoded protein is CASSVSGTSGSHTQYF.

This clonotype appeared many times. The gene calls are TRBV27 and TRBJ2-3; TRBD1 agrees at 7 bases. Trimming at V came to 2 bases and at J to 8 bases, leaving 16 bases not matched to a gene. CDR3 length: 17 amino acids. Germline-derived CDR1 and CDR2 are MNHEY and SMNVEV (reference sequence). The DNA for the CDR3 is TGTGCCAGCAGTTTAACGACCACCTCGGGACAGCTCCTTACGCAGTATTTT. Translating gives CASSLTTTSGQLLTQYF.

This clonotype has just a few counts. This chain links TRBV2 with TRBJ2-1; 7 bases align to TRBD1. Germline-derived CDR1 and CDR2 are SNHLY and FYNNEI. Germline trimming cut 6 bases from V and 8 bases from J; bases unmatched to any gene: 4. The CDR3 length is 12 residues. The CDR3: CASSSTGDEQFF. The CDR3 bases are TGTGCCAGCAGCTCTACAGGGGATGAGCAGTTCTTC.

There are many counts of this clonotype. The V gene is TRBV18, the J gene TRBJ1-1, with D unclear. Germline CDR1 is KGHSH and CDR2 is LQKENI. The CDR3 extends over 14 amino acids. Trimming stripped 4 bases from V and 1 base from J, with 10 bases between. This chain's CDR3 is CASSLHSQNTEAFF. The CDR3 region has the DNA TGTGCCAGCTCACTTCATAGTCAGAACACTGAAGCTTTCTTT.

This clonotype was detected only once. V and J are TRBV20-1 and TRBJ1-1; a weak D match, TRBD1 (6 bases). Trimming shortened V by 3 bases and J by 5 bases, and 16 bases separated the two germline ends. The CDR3 extends over 14 amino acids. CDR1 is DFQATT, CDR2 SNEGSKA, per germline (reference sequence). Written as DNA, the CDR3 is TGCAGTGCTAGGAGAGGGAGGGGGAATACTGAAGCTTTCTTT. This sequence encodes CSARRGRGNTEAFF.

The table lists this clonotype with many counts. The V gene is TRBV7-8, the J gene TRBJ2-7; D remains unclear. Between the trimmed V and J ends, which lost 3 bases and 3 bases, there was a span of 9 bases. The germline gives CDR1 SGHVS, CDR2 FQNEAQ. The CDR3 loop spans 13 amino acids. This CDR3 is CASSFYEDYEQYF. CDR3 coding DNA: TGTGCCAGCAGCTTCTATGAGGACTACGAGCAGTACTTC.

This clonotype was observed a handful of times. This chain links TRBV20-1 with TRBJ2-7; 8 nucleotides line up with TRBD2. J was trimmed by 2 bases and V by 3 bases; bases with no gene match: 6. Looked up from germline, CDR1 is DFQATT and CDR2 is SNEGSKA (reference sequence). The CDR3 spans 14 residues. CDR3 amino acids: CSASSSGVTYEQYF. The CDR3 DNA reads TGCAGTGCTAGTAGTAGCGGGGTAACCTACGAGCAGTACTTC.

V and J are TRBV20-1 and TRBJ1-4, with D unclear. This CDR3 has 14 amino acids. V lost 0 bases and J lost 5, with 10 bases in between. CDR1 is DFQATT and CDR2 is SNEGSKA in the germline V gene (reference sequence). This CDR3 is CSARDFPGNEKLFF. The DNA for the CDR3 is TGCAGTGCTAGAGATTTCCCTGGAAATGAAAAACTGTTTTTT.

V and J are TRBV20-1 and TRBJ2-7; 10 nucleotides agree with TRBD2. The V segment lost 5 bases and the J segment 2 bases; nucleotides outside the gene matches: 3. CDR3 size: 13 residues. The V gene's germline CDR1 is DFQATT and CDR2 SNEGSKA (reference sequence). CDR3 DNA sequence: TGCAGTGCTCTAGCGGGGGAGACCTACGAGCAGTACTTC. Amino acid sequence: CSALAGETYEQYF.

The sample holds a few counts of this clonotype. This CDR3 is CASRNQGAGGYTIYF. The CDR3, as DNA: TGTGCCAGCAGAAATCAAGGCGCAGGGGGCTACACCATATATTTT. The V and J genes are TRBV6-1 and TRBJ1-3; 8 nucleotides agree with TRBD1. Germline assignment: CDR1 MNHNS and CDR2 SASEGT. This CDR3 spans 15 amino acids. Germline trimming cut 6 bases from V and 8 bases from J; bases unmatched to any gene: 12.

This clonotype was picked up a small number of times. The chain carries TRBV7-6 and TRBJ2-7; D is undetermined. Trimming stripped 1 base from V and 6 bases from J, with 13 bases between. There are 14 residues in the CDR3. In germline, CDR1 is SGHVS, CDR2 FNYEAQ. For the CDR3, the DNA is TGTGCCAGCAGCTTAGGGCCCGGTGTGCCCGAGCAGTACTTC. This codes for CASSLGPGVPEQYF.

This clonotype was detected only a few times. V usage is TRBV10-3 and J usage is TRBJ2-7; 12 nucleotides line up with TRBD2. Germline V gene data show CDR1 as ENHRY and CDR2 as SYGVKD. The CDR3 runs to 14 residues. The V and J ends lost 6 bases and 5 bases, in that order; junction bases with no gene match: 5. The CDR3 region has the DNA TGTGCCATCAGAAGGACTAGCGGGGCTGACGAGCAGTACTTC. Translation gives CAIRRTSGADEQYF.